This TCR beta chain was sequenced for a study of cytotoxic CD8 clonotypes in ibrutinib-treated CLL. Across the study: Specimens for response were gathered following a median approximately 11 months of therapy, spanning 6 to 36. Study findings and constraints: An increase in clonality occurred at ibrutinib response, followed by a return toward baseline at progression. Samples were collected at differing times from sustained-remission and progressing patients.

Libraries were prepared by immunoSEQ multiplex PCR; TCRdb keeps only in-frame clonotypes and omits some of them. Of 200,000 to 250,000 clones in the sample, about three quarters were seen once. A word on this clone: As yet, its antigen is unknown.

V lost 2 bases and J lost 4, with 18 bases in between. Germline CDR1 is SGHRS and CDR2 is YFSETQ. The CDR3 is 16 residues long. This rearrangement joins TRBV5-1 to TRBJ1-1; D might be TRBD1 (6 bases). The material was PBMCs, obtained after 12 months of ibrutinib treatment. This TCR was recovered from a human donor with chronic lymphocytic leukemia. The CDR3 DNA sequence: TGCGCCAGCAGCTTCAGGGGTCATCGGTACTCCACTGAAGCTTTCTTT. As protein: CASSFRGHRYSTEAFF.